The 12 T cell receptor beta chains below come from one sample, sequenced in a study of blood T cell repertoires in COVID-19. This table comes from immunoSEQ multiplex PCR, and its TCRdb copy is limited to in-frame clones, with some not included. In the table there are about 260,000 clones, 80% to 90% of which are singletons. The sample taken for sequencing was peripheral blood. Every receptor here comes from a man in his sixties with acute or convalescent COVID-19.

This chain links TRBV20-1 with TRBJ2-2; D gene ambiguous. V dropped 6 bases and J dropped 9 bases, with 8 bases sitting between them. The CDR3 runs to 10 residues. The germline gives CDR1 DFQATT, CDR2 SNEGSKA (reference sequence). CDR3 amino acids: CSARSRELFF. CDR3 DNA: TGCAGTGCCCGGTCGCGGGAGCTGTTTTTT.

The CDR3, as DNA: TGTGCCAGCAGCTTAAGGTGGCGGGGTCGGTACGAGCAGTACTTC. This codes for CASSLRWRGRYEQYF. This chain connects TRBV7-6 to TRBJ2-7; D is possibly TRBD2 (6 bases). CDR3 length: 15 residues. Germline assignment: CDR1 SGHVS and CDR2 FNYEAQ. Trimming left V 2 bases short and J 4 bases short, with 15 bases between.

This rearrangement joins TRBV29-1 to TRBJ1-1, with TRBD1 as a possible D gene (6 bases). Trimming took off 7 bases at V and 5 bases at J, with 17 bases between the two ends. CDR1 and CDR2 (germline): SQVTM, ANQGSEA. This CDR3 has 13 residues. Here the CDR3 DNA reads TGCAGCGGAAAAGGGGGGGTACGGACTGAAGCTTTCTTT. This codes for CSGKGGVRTEAFF. Based on the CDR3 plus reference TRBV29-1 and TRBJ1-1, the full variable domain is SAVISQKPSRDICQRGTSLTIQCQVDSQVTMMFWYRQQPGQSLTLIATANQGSEATYESGFVIDKFPISRPNLTFSTLTVSNMSPEDSSIYLCSGKGGVRTEAFFGQGTRLTVV.

V gene TRBV3-1 (or the pseudogene TRBV3-2) combines with J gene TRBJ1-1; weak D call: TRBD1 (6 bases). CDR3 length equals 14 residues. The germline V gene has CDR1 LGHDT and CDR2 YNNKEL (reference sequence). V shed 4 bases and J shed 0 bases, with 9 bases lying between them. CDR3 DNA sequence: TGTGCCAGCAGCCGGGACAACATGAACACTGAAGCTTTCTTT. Its translation: CASSRDNMNTEAFF.

The V gene is TRBV7-3, the J gene TRBJ2-3; 9 positions match TRBD2. Looked up from germline, CDR1 is SGHTA and CDR2 is FQGTGA. The CDR3 spans 16 residues. V shed 5 bases and J 2 bases; nucleotides not matched to a gene: 8. In nucleotides, the CDR3 is TGTGCCAGCAGCCAATCTAGCGGGGTTTCCACAGATACGCAGTATTTT. It encodes CASSQSSGVSTDTQYF.

This clone was seen just once. The gene calls are TRBV19 and TRBJ1-4; 9 nucleotides align to TRBD1. The CDR3 contains 14 residues. V lost 8 bases to trimming and J lost 5 bases; unmatched junction nucleotides: 6. The V gene's germline CDR1 is LNHDA and CDR2 SQIVND (reference sequence). This CDR3 is CASFFTGGNEKLFF. The CDR3 region has the DNA TGTGCCAGTTTCTTCACAGGGGGCAATGAAAAACTGTTTTTT.

This clone appeared a single time. The J gene is TRBJ2-3, the V gene TRBV7-2, with D maybe TRBD1 (6 bases). Germline V gene lookup returns CDR1 SGHTA and CDR2 FQGNSA. V shed 1 base and J shed 4 bases, with 12 bases lying between them. This CDR3 comprises 15 residues. As DNA, the CDR3 is TGTGCCAGCAGCTTAGGGGGGACATCTTCAGATACGCAGTATTTT. The encoded protein is CASSLGGTSSDTQYF.

The chain couples TRBV28 to TRBJ2-7; D possibly corresponds to TRBD1 (5 bases). CDR3 length: 12 amino acids. Trimming removed 1 base at V and 10 bases at J, with 11 bases between. Germline V lookup: CDR1 MDHEN, CDR2 SYDVKM. For the CDR3, the DNA is TGTGCCAGCAGTTTATTTCCCAGGGAACAGTACTTC. Its translation: CASSLFPREQYF.

The chain is built from TRBV12-3 or TRBV12-4 and TRBJ2-7; 7 bases map to TRBD1. The V segment lost 3 bases and the J segment 7 bases; nucleotides outside the gene matches: 3. This CDR3 region has 12 residues. CDR3 protein: CASSFPGGEQYF. DNA of the CDR3: TGTGCCAGCAGTTTCCCAGGGGGAGAGCAGTACTTC.

In this sample, this clone turned up a few times. The V and J genes are TRBV23-1 and TRBJ2-1; 7 positions match TRBD2. TRBV23-1 is annotated as an ORF whose role is uncertain. This CDR3 has 15 residues. After removal of 1 base from V and 6 bases from J, the junction contained 6 bases not matched to a gene. CDR3 sequence: CASSQWSPGGNEQFF. CDR3 nucleotides: TGCGCCAGCAGTCAATGGTCCCCGGGGGGCAATGAGCAGTTCTTC.

The chain carries TRBV4-1 and TRBJ2-7; a weak D match, TRBD1 (6 bases). V lost 5 bases to trimming and J lost 0 bases, with 11 bases between them. The CDR3 has 14 residues. Germline V gene data show CDR1 as MGHRA and CDR2 as YSYEKL. In DNA, the CDR3 is TGCGCCAGCAGCTGGGGGCAAGGCTCCTACGAGCAGTACTTC. Translation: CASSWGQGSYEQYF.

The CDR3 spells CASTIQGITGELFF. The CDR3 bases are TGTGCCAGTACCATACAGGGTATCACCGGGGAGCTGTTTTTT. The chain is built from TRBV19 and TRBJ2-2, with D perhaps TRBD1 (6 bases). Trimming took 7 bases from V and 4 from J, leaving 13 bases between them. The germline gives CDR1 LNHDA, CDR2 SQIVND (reference sequence). The CDR3 spans 14 residues.